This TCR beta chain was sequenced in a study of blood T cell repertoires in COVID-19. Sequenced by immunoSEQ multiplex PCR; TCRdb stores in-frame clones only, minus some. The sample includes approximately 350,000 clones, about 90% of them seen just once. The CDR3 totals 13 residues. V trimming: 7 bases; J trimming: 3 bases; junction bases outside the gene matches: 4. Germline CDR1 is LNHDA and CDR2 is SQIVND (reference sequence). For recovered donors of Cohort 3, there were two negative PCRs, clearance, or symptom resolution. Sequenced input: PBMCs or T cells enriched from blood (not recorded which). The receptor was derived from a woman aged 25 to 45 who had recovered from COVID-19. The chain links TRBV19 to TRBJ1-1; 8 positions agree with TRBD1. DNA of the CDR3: TGTGCCAGTACCCTGGACAGGGACACTGAAGCTTTCTTT. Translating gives CASTLDRDTEAFF.